Detailed here is one T cell receptor beta chain. This record belongs to a study of blood T cell repertoires in COVID-19. Study summary: Acute and convalescent COVID-19 specimens originated in the United States, Italy and Spain.

This CDR3 contains 15 residues. The germline CDR1 and CDR2 sequences are MNHEY and SMNVEV (reference sequence). V lost 8 bases, J lost 8 bases, and 13 bases stayed unmatched. In the source study's methods: It was from reference gene primer amplification that nucleated cell counts were estimated. TCRdb keeps only in-frame clones here, not all; method: immunoSEQ multiplex PCR. That table gives V, J and clone size, and the DNA gave D and trimming. The data contain 120,000 to 150,000 clones, approximately 87% of them singletons. The sample comprised peripheral blood. This clonotype was sampled from a woman aged 35 to 49 with acute or convalescent COVID-19. The chain is built from TRBV27 and TRBJ2-1; TRBD2 agrees at 9 bases. The CDR3 region is CASGVSGSIGDEQFF. Here the CDR3 DNA reads TGTGCCAGCGGGGTTAGCGGGAGTATCGGCGATGAGCAGTTCTTC.